This entry lists 23 T cell receptor beta chains sequenced from one sample in a study of spatial heterogeneity in lung cancer. Time point meaning: blood at routine non-recurrence follow-up after resection. TCRdb ran MiXCR on the 5' RACE reads and lists one entry per CDR3 protein. This table holds around 25,000 distinct CDR3 sequences, more than 4.5% found once. The sequencing used PBMCs, collected at follow-up. Receptor source: a female donor with early-stage non-small cell lung cancer.

This clonotype was counted many times. The chain recombines TRBV29-1 with TRBJ2-5; 10 positions match TRBD1. Germline CDR1 and CDR2: SQVTM and ANQGSEA. The CDR3 runs to 15 residues. J gave up 5 bases and V 3 bases, and 9 bases lay outside the gene matches. The CDR3 DNA follows: TGCAGCGTTGAGGCCGACAGGGGGCGTTCGGAGACCCAGTACTTC. This codes for CSVEADRGRSETQYF.

This clonotype was seen many times. This chain joins TRBV18 and TRBJ2-5, with D unresolved. Germline V lookup: CDR1 KGHSH, CDR2 LQKENI. The CDR3 sequence is 13 residues long. Trimming removed 1 base at V and 2 bases at J, with 5 bases between. The CDR3 is CASSPRSQETQYF. The CDR3, as DNA: TGTGCCAGCTCACCACGGTCGCAAGAGACCCAGTACTTC.

This chain links TRBV10-3 with TRBJ2-3; the match to TRBD1 covers 8 bases. V gave up 2 bases and J gave up 3 bases; unmatched junction bases: 4. The CDR3 spans 15 residues. Per the germline V gene, CDR1 is ENHRY and CDR2 is SYGVKD. CDR3 loop: CAISEGGQGTDTQYF. The CDR3 nucleotides read TGTGCCATCAGTGAGGGAGGACAGGGAACAGATACGCAGTATTTT.

The chain combines TRBV9 with TRBJ2-2, with D possibly matching TRBD1 (6 bases). Trimming shortened V by 4 bases and J by 4 bases, and 17 bases separated the two germline ends. CDR1 and CDR2 from the germline V gene are SGDLS and YYNGEE. The CDR3 consists of 16 residues. Here the CDR3 reads CASSRRQAVGTGELFF. The CDR3 DNA reads TGTGCCAGCAGCAGGCGACAGGCGGTTGGCACCGGGGAGCTGTTTTTT.

This clonotype has ten or more counts. V gene TRBV5-1 combines with J gene TRBJ1-1, with 7 nucleotides matching TRBD1. The J segment lost 3 bases and the V segment lost 4 bases, leaving 6 bases of the junction unmatched. CDR1 is SGHRS, CDR2 YFSETQ, per germline. This CDR3 is built from 14 residues. The CDR3 nucleotides are TGCGCCAGCAGCGAACAGGGGATTGACACTGAAGCTTTCTTT. It specifies CASSEQGIDTEAFF.

This clonotype was seen a handful of times. J is TRBJ2-1 and V is TRBV7-2, with no clear D. The CDR3 is made up of 13 amino acids. Germline V gene data show CDR1 as SGHTA and CDR2 as FQGNSA. V was cut by 3 bases and J by 5 bases, with 8 bases left in between. The CDR3 sequence: CASSFGRNNEQFF. The CDR3 nucleotides are TGTGCCAGCAGCTTCGGCCGAAACAATGAGCAGTTCTTC.

This clonotype was counted ten times or more. This chain uses TRBV20-1 with TRBJ2-4; maybe TRBD1 (5 bases). The V and J ends lost 6 bases and 1 base respectively, with 13 bases between them. Germline assignment: CDR1 DFQATT and CDR2 SNEGSKA (reference sequence). The CDR3 runs to 14 residues. CDR3 DNA sequence: TGCAGTGCGGAAAAGGCAGGGGCCAAAAACATTCAGTACTTC. Translated: CSAEKAGAKNIQYF.

This clonotype was detected ten times or more. The V gene is TRBV5-1, the J gene TRBJ1-6, with 9 bases fitting TRBD1. Trimming removed 4 bases from V and 10 bases from J; junction bases left unmatched: 12. The CDR3 is made up of 16 amino acids. Germline V gene lookup returns CDR1 SGHRS and CDR2 YFSETQ. In nucleotides, the CDR3 is TGCGCCAGCAGCATGAGCACCGGGACAGGGCTATCACCCCTCCACTTT. Translated, it gives CASSMSTGTGLSPLHF.

This clonotype was detected many times. V is TRBV11-2 and J is TRBJ2-1; TRBD2 matches at 14 bases. V was clipped by 1 base and J by 4 bases; unmatched bases: 0. The length of the CDR3 is 16 residues. CDR1 and CDR2 (germline): SGHAT, FQNNGV. CDR3 DNA: TGTGCCAGCAGCTTAGGGACTAGCGGGGGGTACAATGAGCAGTTCTTC. Its translation: CASSLGTSGGYNEQFF.

This clonotype was counted many times. V gene TRBV15 combines with J gene TRBJ2-3; TRBD1 is a possible D gene (5 bases). Germline CDR1 LNHNV, CDR2 YYDKDF (reference sequence). The CDR3 has 12 residues. The ends were cut back, 4 bases at V and 8 bases at J, with 10 bases in the middle. The CDR3 reads CATSTRQPTQYF. The DNA of the CDR3 is TGTGCCACCAGCACCCGACAGCCTACGCAGTATTTT.

The gene calls are TRBV3-1 and TRBJ1-2; no clear D gene. Germline V gives CDR1 LGHDT, CDR2 YNNKEL (reference sequence). The CDR3 totals 14 residues. V lost 1 base to trimming and J lost 4 bases, with 10 bases between them. CDR3 amino acids: CASSQGAGRYGYTF. The CDR3 bases are TGTGCCAGCAGCCAAGGAGCCGGACGCTATGGCTACACCTTC.

This clonotype was picked up many times. The V call is TRBV5-1, the J call TRBJ2-1; 7 bases align to TRBD2. Unmatched junction bases numbered 12, after V lost 0 bases and J lost 15 bases. The CDR3 consists of 14 residues. In germline, CDR1 is SGHRS, CDR2 YFSETQ. CDR3 nucleotide sequence: TGCGCCAGCAGCTTGGCCCAAGGACTAGTCGTCCCGTTCTTC. Encoded protein: CASSLAQGLVVPFF.

This clonotype was seen at least ten times. This chain connects TRBV19 to TRBJ2-3; a weak D match, TRBD2 (6 bases). The CDR3 sequence is 16 residues long. Trimming removed 6 bases at V and 2 bases at J, with 18 bases between. Germline CDR1 is LNHDA and CDR2 is SQIVND (reference sequence). The CDR3 DNA follows: TGTGCCAGTAGGGGCATCGTGGAGGGTCTCACAGATACGCAGTATTTT. This sequence encodes CASRGIVEGLTDTQYF.

On this clonotype itself: A much larger clone is a single base away; this may be a read error. This sequence joins TRBV29-1 and TRBJ1-1; D uncertain. Deletions cut 4 bases from V and 1 base from J, with 10 bases between. CDR3 length: 13 amino acids. CDR1 and CDR2 (germline): SQVTM, ANQGSEA. The CDR3 protein is CSVVWSSNTEAFF. CDR3 coding DNA: TGCAGCGTTGTCTGGTCTTCGAACACTGAAGCTTTCTTT.

This clonotype has a count of ten or more. The chain couples TRBV28 to TRBJ1-1; 9 bases match TRBD1. In germline, CDR1 is MDHEN, CDR2 SYDVKM. The CDR3 is made up of 15 amino acids. After removal of 4 bases from V and 6 bases from J, the junction contained 9 bases not matched to a gene. DNA of the CDR3: TGTGCCAGCAGTTCCCCGGGACAGGGAGCCGCTGAAGCTTTCTTT. Protein product: CASSSPGQGAAEAFF.

This clonotype appeared many times. V and J are TRBV5-1 and TRBJ2-2; unclear D gene. The CDR3 has 12 residues. V dropped 2 bases and J dropped 2 bases, with 1 base sitting between them. CDR1 SGHRS and CDR2 YFSETQ come from the germline V gene. CDR3 sequence: CASSLNTGELFF. The CDR3 coding sequence is TGCGCCAGCAGCTTAAACACCGGGGAGCTGTTTTTT.

This clonotype was found many times. An end of the junction differs from the germline gene, which may be a read error. The V and J genes are TRBV7-7 and TRBJ2-2, with 7 bases fitting TRBD2. Per germline, CDR1 SSHAT and CDR2 FNYEAQ (reference sequence). The CDR3 has 16 residues. In DNA form, the CDR3 reads TGTGCTAGCAGCTTGGAGGCGGGAGCGGGCACCGGGGAGCTGTTTTTT. It specifies CASSLEAGAGTGELFF.

The V call is TRBV20-1, the J call TRBJ2-1, with a weak D call TRBD2 (6 bases). The length of the CDR3 is 12 residues. Trimming took off 3 bases at V and 9 bases at J, with 12 bases between the two ends. From germline, CDR1 is DFQATT and CDR2 SNEGSKA (reference sequence). In nucleotides, the CDR3 is TGCAGTGCTAGCGGGAGCCTCGGTGAGCAGTTCTTC. This encodes CSASGSLGEQFF.

This sequence joins TRBV5-5 and TRBJ2-7; D is perhaps TRBD2 (6 bases). Deletions cut 2 bases from V and 6 bases from J, with 12 bases between. CDR3 size: 13 residues. Per the germline V gene, CDR1 is SGHKS and CDR2 is YYEKEE (reference sequence). The CDR3 loop reads CASSFGGWGEQYF. Here the CDR3 DNA reads TGTGCCAGCAGCTTCGGGGGTTGGGGCGAGCAGTACTTC.

Details on this clonotype: A much larger clone differs by one base, so this may be a read error. J is TRBJ2-1 and V is TRBV20-1; TRBD2 matches 9 bases. Germline loops: CDR1 DFQATT, CDR2 SNEGSKA (reference sequence). This CDR3 is built from 15 residues. The CDR3: CSTRVPGLAAQEQFF. The CDR3 region has the DNA TGCAGTACTAGAGTTCCGGGACTAGCAGCCCAGGAGCAGTTCTTC.

The sample holds many counts of this clonotype. CDR3: CASSDRGFTYNEQFF. The CDR3 nucleotides are TGTGCCAGCAGCGATAGGGGGTTTACCTACAATGAGCAGTTCTTC. The rearrangement uses TRBV2 and TRBJ2-1, with D maybe TRBD1 (6 bases). This CDR3 is built from 15 residues. Germline values: CDR1 SNHLY, CDR2 FYNNEI. Trimming removed 6 bases from V and 2 bases from J, with 14 bases in between.

In its sample, this clonotype was seen many times. This chain connects TRBV3-1 to TRBJ1-1, with D possibly matching TRBD1 (6 bases). The germline CDR1 and CDR2 sequences are LGHDT and YNNKEL (reference sequence). Deletions cut 0 bases from V and 6 bases from J, with 11 bases between. There are 14 residues in the CDR3. The CDR3 spells CASSQDPRGAEAFF. The CDR3 nucleotides are TGTGCCAGCAGCCAAGATCCCAGGGGAGCTGAAGCTTTCTTT.

This clonotype was observed a handful of times. The V gene is TRBV7-2, the J gene TRBJ1-2, with a weak D call TRBD1 (5 bases). The CDR3 extends over 15 amino acids. V shed 3 bases and J shed 8 bases, with 19 bases lying between them. Germline values: CDR1 SGHTA, CDR2 FQGNSA. The chain's CDR3 is CASSFAEGYVEGYTF. The CDR3 DNA sequence: TGTGCCAGCAGCTTCGCCGAGGGGTATGTTGAAGGCTACACCTTC.